This T cell receptor beta chain was captured by sequencing in a study of a mutant IDH1 vaccine in newly diagnosed glioma. Looking at the study overall: Earlier therapy was either radiotherapy, temozolomide, or both, and most got both.

This CDR3 comprises 17 residues. V shed 6 bases and J 4 bases; nucleotides not matched to a gene: 8. CDR1 MRHNA and CDR2 SNTAGT come from the germline V gene. Regarding time point: week 23, last vaccination. Doses comprised 300 ug of mutant IDH1 20-mer peptide each, plus topical imiquimod. TCRdb keeps only in-frame clones here, not all; method: immunoSEQ multiplex PCR. Here the sample spans around 34,000 clones, about four fifths being singletons. Worth noting for this clone: Its antigen remains unknown.

This TCR came from a man in his forties with glioma. The chain joins TRBV6-4 to TRBJ2-6; 11 nucleotides line up with TRBD2. The sample consisted of PBMCs, taken from a glioma patient whose treatment included an IDH1 peptide vaccine. CDR3 nucleotides: TGTGCCAGCAGCAACGGACTAGCGGGCGTCGGGGCCAACGTCCTGACTTTC. Its translation: CASSNGLAGVGANVLTF.